A single sample gave rise to the 32 T cell receptor beta chains below, sequenced in a study of post-analysis software for immune sequencing data. Overall study results and limits: Controls had lower frequencies than patients of four or five TRBV segments, which included TRBV5-6, TRBV5-1 and TRBV20-1.

Their recognized antigens are unknown. Presence of unique molecular identifiers characterized the TCR beta cDNA libraries. TCRdb independently ran MiXCR on the PCR reads; one entry per CDR3 protein. The sample lists about 210,000 distinct CDR3 sequences, 29% seen once, with 3.4% in the top ten. Sequenced: blood. Source of these receptors: a girl aged 2 to 17 with multiple sclerosis.

J is TRBJ2-7 and V is TRBV5-1; 7 bases fit TRBD1. This CDR3 is 15 amino acids long. CDR1 is SGHRS, CDR2 YFSETQ, per germline. The V gene end was trimmed by 0 bases and the J gene end by 5 bases; junction bases not matched to a gene: 8. CDR3 region: CASSLVETGSDEQYF. The CDR3 nucleotides read TGCGCCAGCAGCTTGGTAGAGACAGGGAGCGACGAGCAGTACTTC.

This clonotype was counted a few times. A much more abundant neighbour one base away suggests this may be a read error. This CDR3 is CSVASVSAEQYF. In DNA form, the CDR3 reads TGCAGCGTTGCTTCGGTCTCGGCTGAGCAGTACTTC. The J gene is TRBJ2-5, the V gene TRBV29-1; D call uncertain. Germline V gene lookup returns CDR1 SQVTM and CDR2 ANQGSEA. V dropped 4 bases and J dropped 11 bases, with 17 bases sitting between them. This CDR3 is 12 amino acids long.

This clonotype was recorded at least ten times. The V call is TRBV20-1, the J call TRBJ2-5, with D uncertain. The CDR3 contains 14 residues. Deletions cut 3 bases from V and 4 bases from J, with 15 bases between. Germline V gene lookup returns CDR1 DFQATT and CDR2 SNEGSKA (reference sequence). The CDR3 DNA reads as TGCAGTGCTAGGGATTATTTATATAGAGAGACCCAGTACTTC. It encodes CSARDYLYRETQYF.

This clonotype was seen a handful of times. V gene TRBV28 combines with J gene TRBJ1-5; D gene unclear. Germline CDR1 MDHEN, CDR2 SYDVKM. This CDR3 region has 20 residues. The V and J ends lost 3 bases and 7 bases respectively, with 31 bases between them. CDR3 nucleotide sequence: TGTGCCAGCAGTTTTGCACAAACCAGCCAAAGAAAAAACGGAGGGCAGCCCCAGCATTTT. It specifies CASSFAQTSQRKNGGQPQHF.

This clonotype was seen ten or more times. The chain has TRBV7-9 and TRBJ2-1; D unclear. Trimming cost V 5 bases and J 8 bases, with 10 bases left between them. In germline, CDR1 is SEHNR, CDR2 FQNEAQ (reference sequence). The length of the CDR3 is 12 residues. The DNA for the CDR3 is TGTGCCAGCAGCCCAACGCGAGATGAGCAGTTCTTC. Encoded protein: CASSPTRDEQFF.

CDR3 sequence: CASSGDEQFF. The CDR3 coding sequence is TGTGCCAGCAGTGGTGATGAGCAGTTCTTC. This chain uses TRBV25-1 with TRBJ2-1; D is unclear. V dropped 4 bases and J dropped 8 bases, with 3 bases sitting between them. This CDR3 comprises 10 residues. The V gene's germline CDR1 is MGHDK and CDR2 SYGVNS.

This chain links TRBV7-9 with TRBJ2-3, with D possibly matching TRBD1 (6 bases). The CDR3 extends over 14 amino acids. V shed 2 bases and J shed 4 bases, with 10 bases lying between them. Germline CDR1 and CDR2: SEHNR and FQNEAQ (reference sequence). CDR3 DNA: TGTGCCAGCAGCTTAATCAGGGGCGCAGATACGCAGTATTTT. Its protein is CASSLIRGADTQYF.

This clonotype came up many times. The rearrangement joins TRBV24-1 to TRBJ2-5, with TRBD1 matching 7 bases. The CDR3 length is 15 residues. The V gene's germline CDR1 is KGHDR and CDR2 SFDVKD. Trimming at V came to 4 bases and at J to 4 bases, leaving 8 bases not matched to a gene. The CDR3: CATSDPTGSGETQYF. CDR3 nucleotide sequence: TGTGCCACCAGTGACCCGACAGGGAGTGGAGAGACCCAGTACTTC.

Note on this clonotype: One base away lies a much larger clone, so this may be a sequencing read error. The gene calls are TRBV5-5 and TRBJ2-3, with D perhaps matching TRBD1 or TRBD2 (5 bases each). Germline assignment: CDR1 SGHKS and CDR2 YYEKEE (reference sequence). Trimming took 6 bases from V and 4 from J, leaving 18 bases between them. The CDR3 sequence is 15 residues long. The CDR3 spells CASNRGGPQADTQYF. CDR3 in DNA: TGTGCCAGCAACCGTGGGGGTCCGCAGGCAGATACGCAGTATTTT.

The V and J genes are TRBV5-1 and TRBJ2-3; 10 nucleotides match TRBD2. After removal of 3 bases from V and 6 bases from J, the junction contained 10 bases not matched to a gene. This CDR3 is 16 amino acids long. Germline loops: CDR1 SGHRS, CDR2 YFSETQ. The CDR3 here is CASSSKKRGGKDTQYF. CDR3 coding DNA: TGCGCCAGCAGCTCTAAAAAGCGGGGGGGGAAGGATACGCAGTATTTT. Looking up the rest from reference TRBV5-1 and TRBJ2-3 gives the full variable domain: KAGVTQTPRYLIKTRGQQVTLSCSPISGHRSVSWYQQTPGQGLQFLFEYFSETQRNKGNFPGRFSGRQFSNSRSEMNVSTLELGDSALYLCASSSKKRGGKDTQYFGPGTRLTVL.

Note on this clonotype: Here the CDR3 omits its conserved ending phenylalanine or tryptophan, so a read error is the likely source. The chain employs TRBV12-3 or TRBV12-4 and TRBJ2-3; 7 bases match TRBD2. V was clipped by 4 bases and J by 6 bases; unmatched bases: 13. CDR3 length: 16 residues. CDR3 sequence: CASSSYPSGDTDTQYV. Here the CDR3 DNA reads TGTGCCAGCAGTTCCTACCCTAGCGGAGACACTGATACGCAGTATGTT.

A remark on this clonotype: A clone one base away is much larger, so this may be a read error. The rearrangement joins TRBV29-1 to TRBJ2-5; TRBD1 is a possible D gene (5 bases). Per germline, CDR1 SQVTM and CDR2 ANQGSEA. The CDR3 extends over 13 amino acids. V lost 3 bases to trimming and J lost 11 bases, with 19 bases between them. The CDR3 region is CSVEGTGFGEQYF. Written as DNA, the CDR3 is TGCAGCGTTGAGGGTACAGGTTTCGGTGAGCAGTACTTC.

V usage is TRBV20-1 and J usage is TRBJ1-1, with D tentatively TRBD1 (6 bases). The CDR3 is made up of 12 amino acids. Looked up from germline, CDR1 is DFQATT and CDR2 is SNEGSKA (reference sequence). Trimming shortened V by 7 bases and J by 3 bases, and 12 bases separated the two germline ends. The CDR3 DNA follows: TGCAGTGGGGACAAGCCCTACACTGAAGCTTTCTTT. Its protein product is CSGDKPYTEAFF.

V is TRBV9 and J is TRBJ2-7; D not certain. The V end was cut by 1 base, the J end by 3 bases, with 8 bases between. This CDR3 has 13 residues. Germline-derived CDR1 and CDR2 are SGDLS and YYNGEE. In nucleotides, the CDR3 is TGTGCCAGCAGCGTAAACAGCAACTACGAGCAGTACTTC. Its translation: CASSVNSNYEQYF.

V and J are TRBV20-1 and TRBJ1-2; D not certain. The CDR3 is made up of 14 amino acids. The V gene's germline CDR1 is DFQATT and CDR2 SNEGSKA (reference sequence). Trimming removed 0 bases at V and 4 bases at J, with 12 bases between. CDR3 DNA sequence: TGCAGTGCTAGAGATTCTGGGCCCCTCTATGGCTACACCTTC. Its translation: CSARDSGPLYGYTF.

The chain uses TRBV28 and TRBJ2-7, with D possibly being TRBD2 (5 bases). This CDR3 comprises 12 residues. Per the germline V gene, CDR1 is MDHEN and CDR2 is SYDVKM. Trimming removed 5 bases at V and 5 bases at J, with 10 bases between. CDR3: CASSPPGNEQYF. The CDR3 nucleotides read TGTGCCAGCAGTCCCCCGGGGAACGAGCAGTACTTC.

Only a few counts were recorded for this clonotype. This rearrangement joins TRBV5-1 to TRBJ1-4; no reliable D call. V lost 0 bases, J lost 8 bases, and 2 bases lay in between. Per the germline V gene, CDR1 is SGHRS and CDR2 is YFSETQ. CDR3 length equals 11 residues. CDR3 coding DNA: TGCGCCAGCAGCTTGGGCGAAAAACTGTTTTTT. This translates into CASSLGEKLFF. The whole variable domain, remainder taken from reference TRBV5-1 and TRBJ1-4, is KAGVTQTPRYLIKTRGQQVTLSCSPISGHRSVSWYQQTPGQGLQFLFEYFSETQRNKGNFPGRFSGRQFSNSRSEMNVSTLELGDSALYLCASSLGEKLFFGSGTQLSVL.

The V gene is TRBV12-3 or TRBV12-4, the J gene TRBJ1-5; no clear D. The CDR3 has 15 residues. V lost 4 bases and J 3 bases, leaving 13 bases between the germline ends. The CDR3: CASSYAGLNNQPQHF. The CDR3 region has the DNA TGTGCCAGCAGTTACGCGGGTTTGAACAATCAGCCCCAGCATTTT.

This clonotype was found many times. The J gene is TRBJ2-5, the V gene TRBV29-1; D may correspond to TRBD1 or TRBD2 (6 bases each). V was clipped by 6 bases and J by 3 bases, with 20 bases between them. CDR3 size: 15 residues. Germline V CDR1 and CDR2: SQVTM, ANQGSEA. CDR3 sequence reads: CSVEGPGDKKETQYF. In DNA, the CDR3 is TGCAGCGTGGAGGGTCCAGGGGATAAAAAAGAGACCCAGTACTTC.

This clonotype occurred a few times. V gene TRBV5-1 combines with J gene TRBJ2-2; maybe TRBD2 (5 bases). Trimming stripped 1 base from V and 1 base from J, with 11 bases between. The CDR3 runs to 16 residues. Germline assignment: CDR1 SGHRS and CDR2 YFSETQ. The CDR3 spells CASSLNRGLNTGELFF. In DNA, the CDR3 is TGCGCCAGCAGCTTGAACCGGGGTCTGAACACCGGGGAGCTGTTTTTT.

This clonotype was detected many times. The V call is TRBV5-1, the J call TRBJ2-1, with a tentative D call TRBD1 (6 bases). The CDR3 consists of 14 residues. V was pared by 4 bases and J by 6 bases, with 14 bases between. The V gene's germline CDR1 is SGHRS and CDR2 YFSETQ. The CDR3 sequence is CASSPWEGGNEQFF. The CDR3 DNA is TGCGCCAGCAGCCCTTGGGAAGGGGGCAATGAGCAGTTCTTC.

This clonotype appeared a few times. The chain combines TRBV5-1 with TRBJ1-1; no clear D. The V gene lost 0 bases and the J gene lost 1 base, with 7 bases spanning the gap. This CDR3 spans 14 amino acids. Germline V lookup: CDR1 SGHRS, CDR2 YFSETQ. The CDR3 sequence: CASSLGQQNTEAFF. The CDR3 DNA reads as TGCGCCAGCAGCTTGGGTCAGCAGAACACTGAAGCTTTCTTT. The variable domain in full, completed from reference TRBV5-1 and TRBJ1-1, reads KAGVTQTPRYLIKTRGQQVTLSCSPISGHRSVSWYQQTPGQGLQFLFEYFSETQRNKGNFPGRFSGRQFSNSRSEMNVSTLELGDSALYLCASSLGQQNTEAFFGQGTRLTVV.

The chain recombines TRBV3-1 with TRBJ1-2, with a possible D match to TRBD1 (5 bases). The length of the CDR3 is 15 residues. Trimming removed 1 base at V and 8 bases at J, with 17 bases between. Germline values: CDR1 LGHDT, CDR2 YNNKEL (reference sequence). The CDR3 nucleotides are TGTGCCAGCAGCCAAGTCAATGGTCCCAGACAGGGCTACACCTTC. It codes for CASSQVNGPRQGYTF.

This clonotype was seen repeatedly, ten times or more. The CDR3 loop is CASSHAPSYEQYF. The DNA of the CDR3 is TGTGCCAGCAGTCATGCCCCTTCCTACGAGCAGTACTTC. The V and J genes are TRBV12-3 or TRBV12-4 and TRBJ2-7; D call uncertain. The CDR3 has 13 residues. With 5 bases removed from V and 1 base from J, the gap between germline ends came to 9 bases.

This clonotype showed up many times. The chain carries TRBV20-1 and TRBJ2-7, with D possibly being TRBD2 (5 bases). Germline CDR1 and CDR2: DFQATT and SNEGSKA (reference sequence). The V end lost 4 bases, the J end lost 9 bases, and 19 bases lay between the germline ends. This CDR3 is built from 13 residues. The CDR3 sequence: CSATSPAPEGQYF. The DNA of the CDR3 is TGCAGTGCTACATCACCAGCCCCAGAGGGGCAGTACTTC.

There are many counts of this clonotype. The V gene is TRBV20-1, the J gene TRBJ2-1; D perhaps matches TRBD1 (5 bases). V dropped 5 bases and J dropped 0 bases, with 17 bases sitting between them. CDR1 and CDR2 (germline): DFQATT, SNEGSKA (reference sequence). This CDR3 has 16 residues. CDR3 coding DNA: TGCAGTGCTCTAAACCGCAGGGTTGGCTCCTACAATGAGCAGTTCTTC. Translated: CSALNRRVGSYNEQFF.

The V and J genes are TRBV4-1 and TRBJ2-5; 8 bases line up with TRBD2. TRBJ2-7 matches the DNA end more closely, so the J call is doubtful. CDR3 length equals 17 residues. Germline CDR1 reads MGHRA; CDR2 reads YSYEKL. CDR3 nucleotides: TGCGCCAGCAGCCCAGGATTACTAGCGGTTCGCTCCTACGAGCAGTACTTC. Amino acid sequence: CASSPGLLAVRSYEQYF.

Details on this clonotype: Given a much more abundant clone one base away, this may be a read error. This chain's CDR3 is CASSRRVWGQPQHF. The CDR3 nucleotides read TGTGCCAGTAGTAGACGGGTTTGGGGTCAGCCCCAGCATTTT. V is TRBV19 and J is TRBJ1-5, with unresolved D. V gave up 4 bases and J gave up 6 bases, with 13 bases separating them. This CDR3 contains 14 residues. The germline V gene encodes CDR1 LNHDA and CDR2 SQIVND (reference sequence).

In its sample, this clonotype was seen many times. The rearrangement uses TRBV28 and TRBJ2-5; a weak D match, TRBD1 (6 bases). Trimming shortened V by 3 bases and J by 4 bases, and 18 bases separated the two germline ends. The V gene's germline CDR1 is MDHEN and CDR2 SYDVKM. CDR3 size: 16 residues. CDR3 region: CASSFAGGARGETQYF. The CDR3 bases are TGTGCCAGCAGTTTCGCTGGGGGCGCCCGGGGAGAGACCCAGTACTTC.

The sample holds a few counts of this clonotype. J is TRBJ1-2 and V is TRBV20-1, with D unresolved. Germline-derived CDR1 and CDR2 are DFQATT and SNEGSKA (reference sequence). The CDR3 is 14 residues long. Trimming pared 0 bases from V and 8 bases from J, leaving 16 bases between. CDR3 sequence (DNA): TGCAGTGCTAGAGATCGGGCAGGCCGGGAGGGCTACACCTTC. This codes for CSARDRAGREGYTF.

This clonotype has more than one count but fewer than ten. The rearrangement joins TRBV28 to TRBJ1-5, with D hard to call. Germline CDR1 and CDR2: MDHEN and SYDVKM. V was trimmed by 2 bases and J by 0 bases, leaving 8 bases between them. This CDR3 has 15 residues. The DNA for the CDR3 is TGTGCCAGCAGTTTACTGCGGCCTAGCAATCAGCCCCAGCATTTT. This translates into CASSLLRPSNQPQHF.

In its sample, this clonotype was seen many times. The chain is built from TRBV7-2 and TRBJ2-5; TRBD1 is a possible D gene (6 bases). The CDR3 extends over 13 amino acids. Per germline, CDR1 SGHTA and CDR2 FQGNSA. The V and J ends lost 3 bases and 4 bases respectively, with 9 bases between them. The CDR3 coding sequence is TGTGCCAGCAGCTTGGGGGCGGGAGAGACCCAGTACTTC. Amino acids: CASSLGAGETQYF.